This passage covers 8 T cell receptor beta chains from one sample sequenced in a study of identical twins (dated by TCRdb to about 2016). Libraries were made using 5' RACE. These reads were obtained on an Illumina HiSeq 2000. TCRdb cleaned the public reads at Q25 with fastp, built clones with MiXCR and kept in-frame beta chains. For every CDR3 protein sequence, its rows merge into one entry that carries the most common genes and DNA. For this sample the table gives roughly 200,000 distinct CDR3 sequences, of which around 15% were detected only once. Of the sample, less than 45% falls within the top ten clones. This same sample was also taken into another study, of T cells expressing NK-cell markers.

Sequencing input: CD8+ T cells sorted from blood. These receptors were obtained from a young woman in good health.

This clonotype came up a few times. The V and J genes are TRBV20-1 and TRBJ2-7; 8 bases match TRBD2. The V and J ends lost 6 bases and 4 bases, in that order; junction bases with no gene match: 8. The CDR3 is 13 residues long. From germline, CDR1 is DFQATT and CDR2 SNEGSKA (reference sequence). The CDR3: CSAVEREMYEQYF. The DNA for the CDR3 is TGCAGTGCCGTCGAGCGGGAGATGTACGAGCAGTACTTC.

The sample holds one count of this clonotype. The J gene is TRBJ1-2, the V gene TRBV7-9, with D perhaps TRBD1 (5 bases). This CDR3 contains 14 residues. Germline loops: CDR1 SEHNR, CDR2 FQNEAQ (reference sequence). Deletions cut 4 bases from V and 8 bases from J, with 17 bases between. Here the CDR3 DNA reads TGTGCCAGCAGCTCACTGTGGGACGCGAGCGGCTACACCTTC. This encodes CASSSLWDASGYTF.

V is TRBV4-1 and J is TRBJ2-2; D is possibly TRBD1 or TRBD2 (6 bases each). V dropped 3 bases and J dropped 7 bases, with 9 bases sitting between them. Germline lookup yields CDR1 MGHRA and CDR2 YSYEKL. This CDR3 is built from 13 residues. The CDR3 DNA follows: TGCGCCAGCAGCCAGGGGGGCGGCGGGGAGCTGTTTTTT. Amino acid sequence: CASSQGGGGELFF.

This clonotype was counted between two and nine times. This chain connects TRBV9 to TRBJ1-2; D is uncertain. Germline V gives CDR1 SGDLS, CDR2 YYNGEE. The CDR3 totals 10 residues. Trimming took 4 bases from V and 6 from J, leaving 4 bases between them. The CDR3 loop reads CASSMNGYTF. The DNA for the CDR3 is TGTGCCAGCAGCATGAATGGCTACACCTTC.

This clonotype occurred many times. The J gene is TRBJ2-2, the V gene TRBV6-5; D gene uncertain. The CDR3 is 12 amino acids. Looked up from germline, CDR1 is MNHEY and CDR2 is SVGAGI. V dropped 3 bases and J dropped 6 bases, with 5 bases sitting between them. The CDR3 loop is CASSYGSGELFF. The DNA for the CDR3 is TGTGCCAGCAGTTATGGGTCCGGGGAGCTGTTTTTT.

This clonotype was counted only a few times. V and J are TRBV25-1 and TRBJ2-7, with 8 bases identical to TRBD1. The length of the CDR3 is 16 residues. V trimming: 8 bases; J trimming: 5 bases; junction bases outside the gene matches: 17. Germline values: CDR1 MGHDK, CDR2 SYGVNS. The CDR3 protein is CASEGRYLQGADEQYF. The CDR3, as DNA: TGTGCCAGCGAGGGGCGATATCTTCAGGGGGCCGACGAGCAGTACTTC.

This clonotype was observed a few times. CDR3 amino acids: CSVTSPRQGVYNEQFF. CDR3 coding DNA: TGCAGCGTTACCAGTCCTAGACAGGGGGTCTACAATGAGCAGTTCTTC. The V call is TRBV29-1, the J call TRBJ2-1; 9 positions match TRBD1. This CDR3 region has 16 residues. With V trimmed by 5 bases and J by 3 bases, 11 bases remained unmatched. Germline V lookup: CDR1 SQVTM, CDR2 ANQGSEA.

V and J are TRBV6-1 and TRBJ2-2, with TRBD2 as a possible D gene (5 bases). This CDR3 comprises 13 residues. V was clipped by 6 bases and J by 7 bases, with 12 bases between them. Germline V gene data show CDR1 as MNHNS and CDR2 as SASEGT. CDR3 loop: CASRPWTDGELFF. In DNA, the CDR3 is TGTGCCAGCAGGCCTTGGACTGACGGGGAGCTGTTTTTT.